Here is one TCR beta chain with its context. Its antigen is unknown. The CDR3 runs to 13 residues. Trimming took 5 bases from V and 2 from J; bases not matched to a gene: 2. Germline lookup yields CDR1 SGDLS and CDR2 YYNGEE. The data derive from a study of OX40 agonist ivuxolimab in advanced cancers. Background on the study: Ivuxolimab doses were 0.01, 0.1, 0.3, 1.5, 3 or 10 mg/kg every 2 weeks.

Overall study results and limits: Averaging showed that CD8+ T cells had more expanded clones than CD4+ did.

TCRdb's table, derived via immunoSEQ multiplex PCR, lists solely in-frame clones and lacks some. Among under 50,000 clones listed, around 85% were seen once. At baseline, cycle 4 day 1, and cycle 7 day 1, blood was sampled. The sequenced sample was CD4+ or CD8+ T cells sorted from blood, obtained in a trial of the OX40 agonist ivuxolimab. The chain combines TRBV9 with TRBJ2-5; 8 positions match TRBD1. The source is an adult with an advanced solid tumor such as melanoma, head and neck, liver or kidney cancer. CDR3 loop: CASSWTGQETQYF. As DNA, the CDR3 is TGTGCCAGCAGTTGGACAGGGCAAGAGACCCAGTACTTC.